The rows below give T cell receptor beta chains drawn from one sample of a study of blood T cells in healthy people across ages. TCRdb ran MiXCR on the 5' RACE reads and lists one entry per CDR3 protein. The table has about 780,000 distinct CDR3 sequences, around 45% seen once. Sequenced input: blood. Source of these receptors: a man of 80 years or more in good health. CDR3s include the opening cysteine and the closing phenylalanine or tryptophan. Each record gives: D gene, clone size, J gene, V gene, CDR3 protein, CDR3 DNA. D genes are given only for firm matches. Size tells how often a clone was seen (once, few, many) or the class of an expanded clone, and some rows leave it out.

>-|-|TRBJ1-5|TRBV30
CAWNAGYNQPQHF
TGTGCCTGGAATGCAGGGTACAATCAGCCCCAGCATTTT
>-|-|TRBJ2-3|TRBV5-1
CASSLEVVSSTDTRYF
TGCGCCAGCAGCTTGGAGGTCGTCTCTAGCACAGATACGCGGTATTTT
>-|-|TRBJ2-7|TRBV5-1
CASSLTPSRDLPYEQYF
TGCGCCAGCAGCTTGACTCCTTCTAGGGACTTACCCTACGAGCAGTACTTC
>-|few|TRBJ2-3|TRBV14
CASSQDRVRTDTQYF
TGTGCCAGCAGCCAAGATCGGGTACGGACAGATACGCAGTATTTT
>-|few|TRBJ2-1|TRBV18
CASSQQGNYNEQFF
TGTGCCAGCTCGCAACAGGGAAACTACAATGAGCAGTTCTTC
>-|-|TRBJ2-7|TRBV28
CASSLYSRTYEQYF
TGTGCCAGCAGTTTGTACAGTAGGACCTACGAGCAGTACTTC
>-|few|TRBJ1-2|TRBV4-2
CASQEEGVVYGYTF
TGTGCCAGCCAAGAGGAGGGGGTCGTCTATGGCTACACCTTC
>-|many|TRBJ2-3|TRBV4-1
CASSLGQASTDTQYF
TGTGCCAGCAGTCTGGGGCAGGCTAGCACAGATACGCAGTATTTT
>-|-|TRBJ2-5|TRBV13
CASRSGGTQYF
TGTGCCAGCAGGAGTGGGGGGACCCAGTACTTC
>-|-|TRBJ2-7|TRBV28
CASSLVQEIYEQYF
TGTGCCAGCAGTTTAGTACAGGAGATCTACGAGCAGTACTTC
>TRBD2|-|TRBJ2-1|TRBV20-1
CSATVPGLAQNEQFF
TGCAGTGCTACCGTCCCGGGACTAGCGCAGAATGAGCAGTTCTTC
>-|-|TRBJ2-7|TRBV4-1
CASSQVQGTHEQYF
TGCGCCAGCAGCCAAGTACAGGGTACCCACGAGCAGTACTTC
>-|-|TRBJ2-7|TRBV6-6
CASSYPPQGYAYEQYF
TGTGCCAGCAGTTATCCCCCCCAGGGATACGCCTACGAGCAGTACTTC
>TRBD1|few|TRBJ1-2|TRBV28
CASSPSGGDNYGYTF
TGTGCCAGCAGTCCATCAGGGGGGGACAACTATGGCTACACCTTC
>-|-|TRBJ2-7|TRBV20-1
CSARGETGRVPYEQYF
TGCAGTGCTAGAGGAGAGACAGGGAGGGTCCCCTACGAGCAGTACTTC
>TRBD2|once|TRBJ2-7|TRBV7-3
CASSISGSTYNEQYF
TGTGCCAGCAGCATTAGCGGGAGCACCTACAATGAGCAGTACTTC
>TRBD2|-|TRBJ2-1|TRBV12-3/TRBV12-4
CASRHLGLAENNEQFF
TGTGCCAGCAGACACCTAGGACTAGCGGAAAACAATGAGCAGTTCTTC
>TRBD2|few|TRBJ2-3|TRBV2
CASSEGDKTGTSGSSSTDTQYF
TGTGCCAGCAGTGAAGGGGACAAAACCGGGACTAGCGGGTCCTCTAGCACAGATACGCAGTATTTT
>-|-|TRBJ1-6|TRBV12-3/TRBV12-4
CVSSFSRGWGNSPLHF
TGTGTCAGCAGTTTTAGTAGGGGATGGGGTAATTCACCCCTCCACTTT
>TRBD1|-|TRBJ2-7|TRBV6-2/TRBV6-3
CASSAWDSITYEQYF
TGTGCCAGCAGTGCCTGGGACAGCATTACCTACGAGCAGTACTTC
>TRBD2|-|TRBJ2-1|TRBV29-1
CSANLSGLATYNEQFF
TGCAGCGCCAACCTATCGGGACTAGCGACTTACAATGAGCAGTTCTTC
>-|few|TRBJ1-5|TRBV20-1
CSAIFGAGQPQHF
TGCAGTGCTATTTTTGGAGCAGGTCAGCCCCAGCATTTT
>TRBD2|-|TRBJ2-7|TRBV7-2
CASSLGLTRQYF
TGTGCCAGCAGCTTGGGACTAACGCGACAGTACTTC
>TRBD1|-|TRBJ1-4|TRBV5-1
CASSTGQGNEKLFF
TGCGCCAGCAGCACGGGACAGGGGAATGAAAAACTGTTTTTT
>-|-|TRBJ2-5|TRBV28
CASMEVFQETQYF
TGTGCCAGCATGGAGGTTTTCCAAGAGACCCAGTACTTC
>-|-|TRBJ1-2|TRBV28
CASKHPGDPSVGGYTF
TGTGCCAGCAAGCACCCCGGGGACCCTTCTGTTGGCGGCTACACCTTC
>-|-|TRBJ2-1|TRBV18
CASSPPPWNNEQFF
TGTGCCAGCTCACCGCCTCCTTGGAACAATGAGCAGTTCTTC
>TRBD2|-|TRBJ2-5|TRBV6-5
CASSPRSSGSSETQYF
TGTGCCAGCAGTCCCCGTAGTAGCGGGAGTAGCGAGACCCAGTACTTC
>TRBD2|-|TRBJ2-2|TRBV4-1
CASSAGRVVGELFF
TGCGCCAGCAGCGCGGGGAGGGTAGTCGGGGAGCTGTTTTTT